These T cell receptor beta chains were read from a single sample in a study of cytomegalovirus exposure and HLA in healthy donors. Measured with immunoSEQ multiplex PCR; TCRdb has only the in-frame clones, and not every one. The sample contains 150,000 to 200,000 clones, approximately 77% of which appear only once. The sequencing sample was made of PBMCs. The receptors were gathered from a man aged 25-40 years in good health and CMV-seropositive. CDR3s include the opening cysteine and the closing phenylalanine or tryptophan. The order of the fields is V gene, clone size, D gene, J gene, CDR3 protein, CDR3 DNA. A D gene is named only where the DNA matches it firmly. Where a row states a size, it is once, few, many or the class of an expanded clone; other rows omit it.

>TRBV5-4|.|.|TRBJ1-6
CASSSQGSRGNSPLHF
TGTGCCAGCAGCTCACAGGGCTCTCGGGGTAATTCACCCCTCCACTTT
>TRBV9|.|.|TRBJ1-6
CASSVTDSSPLHF
TGTGCCAGCAGCGTAACGGACTCGTCACCCCTCCACTTT
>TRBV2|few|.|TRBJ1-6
CASTPTGSYNSPLHF
TGTGCCAGCACTCCGACAGGATCCTATAATTCACCCCTCCACTTT
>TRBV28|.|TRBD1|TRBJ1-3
CASRQGASGNTIYF
TGTGCCAGCAGACAGGGGGCTTCTGGAAACACCATATATTTT
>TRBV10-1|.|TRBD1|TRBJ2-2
CASSDFPGQFVNTGELFF
TGCGCCAGCAGTGACTTTCCGGGACAGTTCGTTAACACCGGGGAGCTGTTTTTT
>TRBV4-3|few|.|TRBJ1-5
CASSQEIGRASNQPQHF
TGCGCCAGCAGCCAAGAGATCGGCAGGGCAAGCAATCAGCCCCAGCATTTT
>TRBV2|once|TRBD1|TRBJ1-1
CASSELDRETEAFF
TGTGCCAGCAGTGAGCTGGACAGGGAAACTGAAGCTTTCTTT
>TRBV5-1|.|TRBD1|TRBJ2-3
CASSPRDRGTDTQYF
TGCGCCAGCAGCCCGCGGGACAGGGGCACAGATACGCAGTATTTT
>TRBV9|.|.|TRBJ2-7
CASSVVGTPSYEQYF
TGTGCCAGCAGCGTAGTAGGGACACCCTCCTACGAGCAGTACTTC
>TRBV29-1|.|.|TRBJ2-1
CSVVGEIRDEQFF
TGCAGCGTTGTAGGGGAAATTCGCGATGAGCAGTTCTTC
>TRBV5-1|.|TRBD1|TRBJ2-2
CASSLDRPGELFF
TGCGCCAGCAGCCTGGACAGGCCCGGGGAGCTGTTTTTT
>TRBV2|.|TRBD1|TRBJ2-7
CASRATGDIYEQYF
TGTGCCAGCAGAGCGACAGGGGACATCTACGAGCAGTACTTC
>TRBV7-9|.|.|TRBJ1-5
CASSLQGINQPQHF
TGTGCCAGCAGCTTGCAGGGGATCAATCAGCCCCAGCATTTT
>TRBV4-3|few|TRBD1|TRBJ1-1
CASSQEVVVGRGYEAFF
TGCGCCAGCAGCCAAGAAGTTGTTGTAGGCAGGGGGTATGAAGCTTTCTTT
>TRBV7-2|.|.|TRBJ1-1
CASSLVRVLNTEAFF
TGTGCCAGCAGCTTAGTGCGGGTTCTGAACACTGAAGCTTTCTTT
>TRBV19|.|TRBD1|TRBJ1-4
CASSMGSGTGIEKLFF
TGTGCCAGTAGTATGGGTAGTGGGACAGGGATTGAAAAACTGTTTTTT
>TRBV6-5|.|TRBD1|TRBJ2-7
CASSYGGTGVFEQYF
TGTGCCAGCAGTTATGGCGGGACAGGGGTCTTCGAGCAGTACTTC
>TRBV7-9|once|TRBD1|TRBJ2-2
CAGDRRISTGELFF
TGTGCCGGGGACAGGAGGATCAGCACCGGGGAGCTGTTTTTT
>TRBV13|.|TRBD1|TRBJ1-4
CASSLDRGKLFF
TGTGCCAGCAGCTTGGACAGGGGGAAACTGTTTTTT
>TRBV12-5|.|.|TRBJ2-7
CASGRGREQYF
TGTGCTAGTGGTCGGGGGAGGGAGCAGTACTTC
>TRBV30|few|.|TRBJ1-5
CAWSERQMNQPQHF
TGTGCCTGGAGTGAAAGACAGATGAATCAGCCCCAGCATTTT
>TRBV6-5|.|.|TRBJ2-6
CASSFRGSGANVLTF
TGTGCCAGCAGTTTTCGCGGCTCTGGGGCCAACGTCCTGACTTTC
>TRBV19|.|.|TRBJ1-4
CASSLPTQPGEKLFF
TGTGCCAGTAGTCTACCGACACAGCCAGGGGAAAAACTGTTTTTT
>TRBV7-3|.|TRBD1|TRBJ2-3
CASSLRTGNTDTQYF
TGTGCCAGCAGCTTAAGGACAGGGAACACAGATACGCAGTATTTT
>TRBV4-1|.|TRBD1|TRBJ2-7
CASSQASGGAYEQYF
TGCGCCAGCAGCCAAGCCTCAGGGGGCGCATACGAGCAGTACTTC
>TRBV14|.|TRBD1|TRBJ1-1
CASSLYRGGLNTEAFF
TGTGCCAGCAGCCTCTACAGGGGAGGTCTGAACACTGAAGCTTTCTTT
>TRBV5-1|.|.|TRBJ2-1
CASNPVRATYNEQFF
TGCGCCAGCAACCCAGTGCGGGCCACCTACAATGAGCAGTTCTTC
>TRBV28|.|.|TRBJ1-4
CASTSATNEKLFF
TGTGCCAGCACTTCCGCAACTAATGAAAAACTGTTTTTT